This T cell receptor beta chain was identified during a study of technical replicates of blood from a handful of donors. V trimming: 5 bases; J trimming: 5 bases; junction bases outside the gene matches: 4. This CDR3 region has 14 residues. The V gene's germline CDR1 is LGHNT and CDR2 FRNRAP. Generated by immunoSEQ multiplex PCR, the TCRdb table keeps only in-frame clones and is missing some. The sample has around 93,000 clones, 85% to 95% seen once. The material sequenced was T cells isolated from PBMCs. The rearrangement joins TRBV12-5 to TRBJ2-5, with 11 bases matching TRBD2. The sequence came from a human donor in good health. The DNA for the CDR3 is TGTGCTAGTGGTACGGGACTAGCGGTGGAGACCCAGTACTTC. Translation: CASGTGLAVETQYF. Combining the CDR3 with reference TRBV12-5 and TRBJ2-5 gives the whole variable domain DARVTQTPRHKVTEMGQEVTMRCQPILGHNTVFWYRQTMMQGLELLAYFRNRAPLDDSGMPKDRFSAEMPDATLATLKIQPSEPRDSAVYFCASGTGLAVETQYFGPGTRLLVL.